This TCR beta chain was sequenced for a study of CD8+ T cells in alopecia areata. Notes on the study in general: Tissue-resident alphabeta T cells belonging to normal skin likewise get sequenced within scalp specimens. For lesional scalp, especially alopecia totalis/universalis, clonality was higher than in normal scalp.

Sequencing relied on a cDNA template that was reverse transcribed from extracted RNA. Data came from immunoSEQ multiplex PCR; TCRdb stores just in-frame clones and leaves some out. The data contain about 120,000 clones, around 48% of them singletons. To note about this clone: Its antigen is still unknown.

The CDR3 has 14 residues. Germline-derived CDR1 and CDR2 are SQVTM and ANQGSEA. Losses at the gene ends were 3 bases for V and 0 bases for J; bases not matched to a gene: 4. Material for sequencing was NKG2D-low CD8+ T cells sorted from blood. The source of this sequence is a human donor with alopecia areata. The V and J genes are TRBV29-1 and TRBJ1-1; TRBD1 aligns across 7 bases. The CDR3 spells CSVDEQGVNTEAFF. DNA of the CDR3: TGCAGCGTTGATGAGCAGGGGGTGAACACTGAAGCTTTCTTT.